This TCR beta chain stems from a study of blood T cell repertoires in COVID-19. Study background: Acute and convalescent COVID-19 samples came from the United States, Italy and Spain.

The trim removed 4 bases at V and 8 bases at J, leaving 8 bases unmatched. This CDR3 region has 14 residues. Germline V gene sequence: CDR1 MGHDK, CDR2 SYGVNS. Original analysis: It was from reference gene primer amplification that nucleated cell counts were estimated. Using immunoSEQ multiplex PCR, the repertoire was profiled, and TCRdb retains in-frame clones only, with some absent. D and trimming were read from the DNA, whereas the V and J calls and clone size are those reported in that table. The top ten hold 3.3% of the sample, which has about 240,000 clones, roughly 86% seen once. The specimen sequenced was PBMCs or T cells enriched from blood (not recorded which). The V call is TRBV25-1, the J call TRBJ1-1; 9 bases are a match to TRBD1. This sequence originates from a woman aged 40 to 50 with acute COVID-19. In DNA form, the CDR3 reads TGTGCCAGCAGTGTTACAGGGGGCGCTTCCGAAGCTTTCTTT. Translated, it gives CASSVTGGASEAFF.